This passage covers 29 T cell receptor beta chains from one sample sequenced in a study of identical twins. Each CDR3 protein is one row after TCRdb ran MiXCR on the 5' RACE reads. The table shows 650,000 to 800,000 distinct CDR3 sequences, with under 9% occurring only once. This sample was also put to use in a study of yellow fever vaccine responses in identical twins.

The sequenced material came from PBMCs. The receptors originated from a woman aged 18 to 35 in good health.

The chain is built from TRBV4-2 and TRBJ1-6, with no clear D. V lost 3 bases and J 0 bases, leaving 12 bases between the germline ends. In germline, CDR1 is LGHNA, CDR2 YNFKEQ. The CDR3 contains 17 residues. The CDR3 coding sequence is TGTGCCAGCAGCCAGGACGGATTGAGCTCCTATAATTCACCCCTCCACTTT. Translation: CASSQDGLSSYNSPLHF.

In this sample, this clonotype turned up many times. The chain has TRBV4-3 and TRBJ2-7; possibly TRBD2 for D (6 bases). Germline V gene lookup returns CDR1 LGHNA and CDR2 YSLEER. Trimming cost V 0 bases and J 2 bases, with 14 bases left between them. The CDR3 is 16 amino acids. The CDR3 region has the DNA TGCGCCAGCAGCCAAGATCTGGCCGGAGGGGCCTACGAGCAGTACTTC. It is translated as CASSQDLAGGAYEQYF.

This clonotype came up a few times. J is TRBJ2-1 and V is TRBV4-3, with D unclear. There are 14 residues in the CDR3. Germline CDR1 and CDR2: LGHNA and YSLEER. The V gene lost 1 base and the J gene lost 6 bases, with 10 bases spanning the gap. CDR3 region: CASSQGLGGNEQFF. CDR3 sequence (DNA): TGCGCCAGCAGCCAAGGACTGGGCGGCAATGAGCAGTTCTTC.

This clonotype showed up many times. The chain is built from TRBV7-8 and TRBJ2-7; D unresolved. The CDR3 loop spans 12 amino acids. CDR1 and CDR2 from the germline V gene are SGHVS and FQNEAQ. The ends were cut back, 2 bases at V and 3 bases at J, with 5 bases in the middle. The CDR3 loop is CASSLSRYEQYF. The CDR3, as DNA: TGTGCCAGCAGCTTATCCCGCTACGAGCAGTACTTC. Looking up the rest from reference TRBV7-8 and TRBJ2-7 gives the full variable domain: GAGVSQSPRYKVAKRGQDVALRCDPISGHVSLFWYQQALGQGPEFLTYFQNEAQLDKSGLPSDRFFAERPEGSVSTLKIQRTQQEDSAVYLCASSLSRYEQYFGPGTRLTVT.

The gene calls are TRBV6-2 or TRBV6-3 and TRBJ1-2, with D perhaps TRBD1 (6 bases). Germline CDR1 and CDR2: MNHEY and SVGEGT. The CDR3 has 13 residues. V lost 7 bases and J 3 bases, leaving 12 bases between the germline ends. The CDR3 protein is CASIHRAYYGYTF. As DNA, the CDR3 is TGTGCCAGCATCCACAGGGCTTACTATGGCTACACCTTC.

This chain connects TRBV16 to TRBJ2-3; 10 bases map to TRBD2. The germline CDR1 and CDR2 sequences are KGHSY and FQNENV. J was trimmed by 4 bases and V by 0 bases; bases with no gene match: 4. There are 16 residues in the CDR3. CDR3 sequence (DNA): TGTGCCAGCAGCCAATCACCCAGCGGGAGGGCAGATACGCAGTATTTT. Translating it yields CASSQSPSGRADTQYF.

This clonotype was seen repeatedly, ten times or more. The chain is built from TRBV27 and TRBJ2-3; D gene uncertain. This CDR3 region has 16 residues. V lost 5 bases and J lost 0, with 15 bases in between. Germline CDR1 is MNHEY and CDR2 is SMNVEV (reference sequence). The CDR3 nucleotides read TGTGCCAGCAGTCCGCCGGGTTTGGGTAGCACAGATACGCAGTATTTT. This translates into CASSPPGLGSTDTQYF.

This clonotype is a singleton in its sample. V usage is TRBV2 and J usage is TRBJ2-4; tentatively, D is TRBD1 or TRBD2 (5 bases each). CDR1 and CDR2 from the germline V gene are SNHLY and FYNNEI. The ends were cut back, 4 bases at V and 1 base at J, with 11 bases in the middle. CDR3 length: 15 amino acids. The CDR3 here is CASSVRGDAKNIQYF. Written as DNA, the CDR3 is TGTGCCAGCAGTGTTCGGGGCGATGCCAAAAACATTCAGTACTTC.

This clonotype has only a few counts. This rearrangement joins TRBV25-1 to TRBJ2-3, with TRBD2 matching over 10 bases. Germline assignment: CDR1 MGHDK and CDR2 SYGVNS. V trimming: 2 bases; J trimming: 3 bases; junction bases outside the gene matches: 5. This CDR3 spans 16 amino acids. CDR3 loop: CASSELETSGTDTQYF. CDR3 sequence (DNA): TGTGCCAGCAGTGAACTGGAGACTAGCGGGACAGATACGCAGTATTTT.

This clonotype was seen at least ten times. The V gene is TRBV12-3 or TRBV12-4, the J gene TRBJ2-7; either TRBD1 or TRBD2 may fit D (6 bases each). Deletions cut 11 bases from V and 2 bases from J, with 13 bases between. CDR3 length equals 12 residues. CDR3 in amino acids: CAAGQGPYEQYF. Here the CDR3 DNA reads TGTGCCGCGGGGCAGGGGCCCTACGAGCAGTACTTC.

The rearrangement joins TRBV11-2 to TRBJ2-1; 12 nucleotides match TRBD2. Losses at the gene ends were 6 bases for V and 7 bases for J; bases not matched to a gene: 13. The CDR3 totals 17 residues. The V gene's germline CDR1 is SGHAT and CDR2 FQNNGV. CDR3 nucleotides: TGTGCCAGCAGACCAACACTTCTAGCGGGGGGGCAGAATGAGCAGTTCTTC. Its protein is CASRPTLLAGGQNEQFF.

The chain is built from TRBV20-1 and TRBJ2-3; 7 bases map to TRBD2. CDR1 and CDR2 (germline): DFQATT, SNEGSKA (reference sequence). V lost 3 bases to trimming and J lost 0 bases; unmatched junction nucleotides: 6. The CDR3 covers 15 residues. The CDR3 reads CSASPAGTSTDTQYF. The CDR3 DNA sequence: TGCAGTGCTAGCCCAGCGGGGACTAGCACAGATACGCAGTATTTT.

This chain connects TRBV3-1 to TRBJ2-5; 15 nucleotides agree with TRBD2. The CDR3 runs to 19 residues. The junction had 12 bases not matched to a gene; V was cut back by 4 bases and J by 3 bases. Looked up from germline, CDR1 is LGHDT and CDR2 is YNNKEL (reference sequence). CDR3 region: CASSLPGLAGGPQEETQYF. The CDR3 DNA follows: TGTGCCAGCAGCCTCCCGGGACTAGCGGGGGGCCCCCAAGAAGAGACCCAGTACTTC.

This clonotype was picked up a small number of times. The chain combines TRBV4-1 with TRBJ1-1; D not certain. This CDR3 contains 14 residues. The V gene lost 4 bases and the J gene lost 7 bases, with 16 bases spanning the gap. Per the germline V gene, CDR1 is MGHRA and CDR2 is YSYEKL. In DNA form, the CDR3 reads TGCGCCAGCAGCCCAGTAATCGACGTAGATGAAGCTTTCTTT. Translation: CASSPVIDVDEAFF.

This clonotype came up a few times. This chain connects TRBV5-1 to TRBJ2-1; 7 positions agree with TRBD2. V was clipped by 0 bases and J by 5 bases; unmatched bases: 11. This CDR3 has 17 amino acids. CDR1 is SGHRS, CDR2 YFSETQ, per germline. CDR3: CASSLGNVGGPHNEQFF. The CDR3 coding sequence is TGCGCCAGCAGCTTGGGTAACGTGGGAGGGCCCCACAATGAGCAGTTCTTC. The complete variable domain, with remaining parts taken from reference TRBV5-1 and TRBJ2-1, reads KAGVTQTPRYLIKTRGQQVTLSCSPISGHRSVSWYQQTPGQGLQFLFEYFSETQRNKGNFPGRFSGRQFSNSRSEMNVSTLELGDSALYLCASSLGNVGGPHNEQFFGPGTRLTVL.

This clonotype was observed a few times. The chain uses TRBV5-6 and TRBJ1-5; D is unresolved. Germline V gene sequence: CDR1 SGHDT, CDR2 YYEEEE. The CDR3 spans 15 residues. V was trimmed by 3 bases and J by 0 bases, leaving 10 bases between them. The CDR3 sequence is CASSSDGYSNQPQHF. The CDR3 DNA reads as TGTGCCAGCAGCTCAGACGGTTATAGCAATCAGCCCCAGCATTTT.

The J gene is TRBJ2-7, the V gene TRBV11-2; the D call may be TRBD1 or TRBD2 (6 bases each). CDR3 length equals 15 residues. V was clipped by 3 bases and J by 2 bases, with 14 bases between them. Germline V gene lookup returns CDR1 SGHAT and CDR2 FQNNGV. CDR3 amino acids: CASSLRGDSTYEQYF. CDR3 nucleotide sequence: TGTGCCAGCAGCTTGAGGGGGGACTCTACCTACGAGCAGTACTTC.

This clonotype was seen more than once but under ten times. This sequence joins TRBV27 and TRBJ2-7; 8 bases line up with TRBD1. The CDR3 length is 15 residues. Looked up from germline, CDR1 is MNHEY and CDR2 is SMNVEV (reference sequence). V gave up 4 bases and J gave up 4 bases; unmatched junction bases: 9. The CDR3 protein is CASSSLRTGLYEQYF. The DNA of the CDR3 is TGTGCCAGCAGTTCCCTCCGGACAGGGCTTTACGAGCAGTACTTC.

This clonotype was seen a handful of times. The chain employs TRBV4-1 and TRBJ2-3; 7 nucleotides align to TRBD2. CDR3 length: 19 residues. Trimming cost V 0 bases and J 0 bases; bases outside gene matches: 12. CDR1 and CDR2 (germline): MGHRA, YSYEKL. CDR3 in DNA: TGCGCCAGCAGCCAAGATCTGAGCGGGACCAGGACTAGCACAGATACGCAGTATTTT. Translated: CASSQDLSGTRTSTDTQYF.

The chain recombines TRBV20-1 with TRBJ2-7; 8 bases align to TRBD2. Germline V CDR1 and CDR2: DFQATT, SNEGSKA (reference sequence). The CDR3 is 16 residues long. The trim removed 3 bases at V and 1 base at J, leaving 11 bases unmatched. The CDR3 region is CSASGEFSGDSYEQYF. CDR3 DNA: TGCAGTGCTAGTGGGGAATTTAGCGGGGATTCCTACGAGCAGTACTTC.

This clonotype has more than one count but fewer than ten. The CDR3, as DNA: TGTGCCAGCAGCAAAGGGCAGGGTGCAAACATTCAGTACTTC. It is translated as CASSKGQGANIQYF. The chain joins TRBV21-1 to TRBJ2-4. TRBV21-1 is marked as a pseudogene. This CDR3 region has 14 residues.

This clonotype was seen many times. The chain couples TRBV4-1 to TRBJ2-1, with 9 bases fitting TRBD1. Germline loops: CDR1 MGHRA, CDR2 YSYEKL. V shed 0 bases and J 6 bases; nucleotides not matched to a gene: 12. The CDR3 length is 18 residues. The CDR3 loop is CASSQDFLADRGGNEQFF. CDR3 bases: TGCGCCAGCAGCCAAGACTTCCTGGCGGACAGGGGAGGCAATGAGCAGTTCTTC.

In its sample, this clonotype was seen a few times. This chain joins TRBV7-8 and TRBJ2-1, with 7 nucleotides matching TRBD2. V lost 10 bases, J lost 8 bases, and 17 bases stayed unmatched. Germline-derived CDR1 and CDR2 are SGHVS and FQNEAQ. The CDR3 consists of 15 residues. The DNA for the CDR3 is TGTGCCATCAATCAGCGGGATGGGGGGGGGGATGAGCAGTTCTTC. Translation gives CAINQRDGGGDEQFF.

V gene TRBV10-3 combines with J gene TRBJ2-3; TRBD2 aligns across 8 bases. J was trimmed by 2 bases and V by 3 bases; bases with no gene match: 4. CDR1 is ENHRY and CDR2 is SYGVKD in the germline V gene. The CDR3 is made up of 15 amino acids. As DNA, the CDR3 is TGTGCCATCAGTGAACTAGCGGCTTACACAGATACGCAGTATTTT. Protein sequence: CAISELAAYTDTQYF.

The chain links TRBV7-2 to TRBJ2-7; D not certain. Germline V gene lookup returns CDR1 SGHTA and CDR2 FQGNSA. V shed 4 bases and J shed 3 bases, with 10 bases lying between them. The CDR3 extends over 13 amino acids. CDR3 coding DNA: TGTGCCAGCAGCTACCAGGTTGACTACGAGCAGTACTTC. Its protein is CASSYQVDYEQYF. Based on the CDR3 plus reference TRBV7-2 and TRBJ2-7, the full variable domain is GAGVSQSPSNKVTEKGKDVELRCDPISGHTALYWYRQSLGQGLEFLIYFQGNSAPDKSGLPSDRFSAERTGGSVSTLTIQRTQQEDSAVYLCASSYQVDYEQYFGPGTRLTVT.

At least ten counts were recorded for this clonotype. J is TRBJ2-7 and V is TRBV12-3 or TRBV12-4; perhaps TRBD1 as D (5 bases). V lost 6 bases and J lost 6, with 15 bases in between. The CDR3 is 13 residues long. The CDR3 protein is CASRVQGIGEQYF. The CDR3 coding sequence is TGTGCCAGCAGGGTTCAGGGAATAGGCGAGCAGTACTTC.

The chain recombines TRBV15 with TRBJ2-3, with 8 bases aligning to TRBD2. The CDR3 sequence is 11 residues long. Germline values: CDR1 LNHNV, CDR2 YYDKDF (reference sequence). V trimming: 6 bases; J trimming: 7 bases; junction bases outside the gene matches: 0. The CDR3 region has the DNA TGTGCCACCAGTAGCGGGAATACGCAGTATTTT. Protein sequence: CATSSGNTQYF.

This clonotype showed up just a few times. The chain is built from TRBV25-1 and TRBJ2-7, with no clear D. The CDR3 has 14 amino acids. The germline V gene has CDR1 MGHDK and CDR2 SYGVNS. V was shortened by 1 base and J by 4 bases, with 11 bases between the two germline ends. The CDR3 nucleotides read TGTGCCAGCAGTGAATTTGGGGTGGGGTACGAGCAGTACTTC. It encodes CASSEFGVGYEQYF.

The sample holds a few counts of this clonotype. The genes are TRBV28 and TRBJ1-4, with TRBD1 identical over 7 bases. This CDR3 spans 15 amino acids. The J segment lost 6 bases and the V segment lost 5 bases, leaving 9 bases of the junction unmatched. Germline lookup yields CDR1 MDHEN and CDR2 SYDVKM. The CDR3 nucleotides are TGTGCCAGCAGTCCACCGGGACAGCTGTATGAAAAACTGTTTTTT. Amino acids: CASSPPGQLYEKLFF.